This T cell receptor beta chain was found in a study of T-cell reconstitution after alpha-beta-depleted transplantation in children listed by TCRdb under 2016. For context, the study as a whole: Using TCR repertoire profiling, the study followed T-cell immune reconstitution in a quantitative way in children after TCRalphabeta/CD19-depleted allogeneic hematopoietic cell transplantation. The full study reports these points: Hyperexpanded clone frequencies declined over subsequent months; after one year, T-cell counts and TCRbeta diversity were mostly attributed to newly produced T cells. In some patients, the high TCRbeta diversity seen at day 60 was put down to recipient T cells and intrathymic progenitors that had survived conditioning. About two months after transplant, the apparently early recovery of alphabetaT-cell counts reportedly depended on just several hundred clones that had expanded rapidly and came from non-depleted graft cells.

Library creation used PCR. TCRdb records Illumina HiSeq 2500 as the sequencer. TCR library preparation used molecular barcoding, with unique molecular identifiers applied to normalize quantification of the TCRbeta repertoire. Clones were called with MiXCR by TCRdb after fastp trimmed the public reads at Q25, and only in-frame beta chains were retained. One record per CDR3 amino acid sequence lists the most common genes and DNA. Counted in this sample were fewer than 700,000 distinct CDR3 sequences; about an eighth of them appeared once. The top ten hold 2% to 2.5% of the sample. Details on this clonotype: What this receptor recognizes is not known. No much larger clone is present one base from it, and per-base qualities are unavailable.

Per the germline V gene (reference sequence), LGHDT is the CDR1 and YNNKEL is the CDR2. From cysteine to phenylalanine, the CDR3 is 16 amino acids long. Only the CDR3 DNA is retained, 48 bases long and in frame from the first base. At the junction V is shortened by 1 base and J by 4 bases, with 17 bases in between. The sample's treatment or condition label, decoded: allogeneic hematopoietic cell transplantation with graft depleted of TCRalphabeta T cells and CD19 B cells. Transplant recipients were children who received TCRalphabeta/CD19-depleted allogeneic hematopoietic cell grafts. Sequenced material: PBMCs, mostly from graft donor cells, taken 360 days after TCRalphabeta/CD19-depleted stem cell transplant. This clonotype originated in a male patient younger than 18 who had a stem cell transplant for acute myeloid leukemia, so the T cells may come from the graft donor. The chain is made from TRBV3-1 and TRBJ2-7, with the D assignment possibly TRBD1 or TRBD2, given 7 matching bases for each. The DNA sequence follows: TGTGCCAGCAGCCAAGGCAGGGGGGTAGCGGGTTACGAGCAGTACTTC. It translates to CASSQGRGVAGYEQYF.